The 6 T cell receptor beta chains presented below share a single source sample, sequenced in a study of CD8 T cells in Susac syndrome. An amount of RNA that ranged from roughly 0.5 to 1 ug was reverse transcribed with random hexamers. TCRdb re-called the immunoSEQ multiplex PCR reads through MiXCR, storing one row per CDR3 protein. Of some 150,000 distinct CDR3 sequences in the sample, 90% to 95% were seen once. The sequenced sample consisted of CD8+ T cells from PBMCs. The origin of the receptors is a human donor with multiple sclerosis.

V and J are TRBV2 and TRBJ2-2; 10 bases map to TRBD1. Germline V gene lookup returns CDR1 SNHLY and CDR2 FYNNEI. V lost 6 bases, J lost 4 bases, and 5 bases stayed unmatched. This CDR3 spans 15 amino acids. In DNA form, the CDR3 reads TGTGCCAGCAGGGTCGGGACAGGGGTCACCGGGGAGCTGTTTTTT. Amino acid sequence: CASRVGTGVTGELFF.

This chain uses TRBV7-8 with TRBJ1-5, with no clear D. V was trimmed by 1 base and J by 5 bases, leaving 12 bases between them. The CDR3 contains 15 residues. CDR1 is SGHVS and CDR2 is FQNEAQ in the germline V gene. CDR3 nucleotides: TGTGCCAGCAGCTTAGATCCGGGTTCCGATCAGCCCCAGCATTTT. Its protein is CASSLDPGSDQPQHF. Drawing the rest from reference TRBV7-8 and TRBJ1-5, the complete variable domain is GAGVSQSPRYKVAKRGQDVALRCDPISGHVSLFWYQQALGQGPEFLTYFQNEAQLDKSGLPSDRFFAERPEGSVSTLKIQRTQQEDSAVYLCASSLDPGSDQPQHFGDGTRLSIL.

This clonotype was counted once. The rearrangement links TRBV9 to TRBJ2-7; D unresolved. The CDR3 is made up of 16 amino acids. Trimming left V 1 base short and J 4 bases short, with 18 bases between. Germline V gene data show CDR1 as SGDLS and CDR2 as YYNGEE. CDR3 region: CASSVSQNLPYYEQYF. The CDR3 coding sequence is TGTGCCAGCAGCGTATCCCAGAACCTACCGTATTACGAGCAGTACTTC.

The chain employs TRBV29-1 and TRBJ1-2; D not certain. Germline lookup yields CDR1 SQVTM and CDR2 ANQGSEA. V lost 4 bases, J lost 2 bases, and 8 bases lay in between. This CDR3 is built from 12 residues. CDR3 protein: CSVAEANYGYTF. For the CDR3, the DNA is TGCAGCGTTGCCGAGGCCAACTATGGCTACACCTTC.

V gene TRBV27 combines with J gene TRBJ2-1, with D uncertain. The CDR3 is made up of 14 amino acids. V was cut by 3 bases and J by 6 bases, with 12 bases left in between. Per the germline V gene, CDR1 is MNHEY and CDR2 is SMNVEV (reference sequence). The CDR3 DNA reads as TGTGCCAGCAGTTTGGCCCGCAGGACCAATGAGCAGTTCTTC. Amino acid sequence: CASSLARRTNEQFF.

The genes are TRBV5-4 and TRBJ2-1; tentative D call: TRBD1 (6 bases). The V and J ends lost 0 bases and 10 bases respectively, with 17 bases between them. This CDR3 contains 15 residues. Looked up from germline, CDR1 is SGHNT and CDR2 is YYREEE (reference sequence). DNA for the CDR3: TGTGCCAGCAGCTTGGCCTTACAGGGTAAAGGGGAGCAGTTCTTC. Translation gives CASSLALQGKGEQFF.